This TCR beta chain was retrieved from a study of early T cells in non-severe SARS-CoV-2 infection. V was shortened by 5 bases and J by 8 bases, with 13 bases between the two germline ends. The CDR3 is 13 amino acids. The germline CDR1 and CDR2 sequences are SGHVS and FNYEAQ. TCRdb called the 5' RACE reads again in MiXCR, with one record for every CDR3 protein. The repertoire consists of around 57,000 distinct CDR3 sequences, with roughly 8% occurring once and the leading ten covering roughly a tenth. V usage is TRBV7-6 and J usage is TRBJ2-4, with a tentative D call TRBD2 (6 bases). Sequencing input: whole blood. This clonotype was obtained from an adult who was a healthcare worker with PCR-confirmed SARS-CoV-2 infection or an uninfected control (not recorded which). This CDR3 is CASSQGLSDIQYF. DNA of the CDR3: TGTGCCAGCAGCCAGGGACTCTCGGACATTCAGTACTTC.